What follows is one T cell receptor (beta chain) and its context. Sequenced by immunoSEQ multiplex PCR; TCRdb stores in-frame clones only, minus some. The sample has around 2,000,000 clones, 85% to 95% seen once. The data derive from a study of shared clonotypes between healthy human individuals. The CD4+ fraction was divided into a CD45RA+ naive subset and a CD45RA-negative memory subset. The sequencing sample was made of naive CD4+ T cells sorted from blood. Subset noted: CD45RA+ positively selected. The sequence was collected from a man aged 18 to 35 in good health.

Here the CDR3 reads CASSSLSGGTQYF. The CDR3 DNA follows: TGCGCCAGCAGCTCCCTCAGCGGGGGGACCCAGTACTTC. The V call is TRBV5-1, the J call TRBJ2-5; 8 positions match TRBD2. The V gene's germline CDR1 is SGHRS and CDR2 YFSETQ. This CDR3 is built from 13 residues. V was pared by 3 bases and J by 7 bases, with 5 bases of the junction left unmatched.